Listed below are T cell receptor beta chains from one sample, sequenced in a study of cytomegalovirus exposure and HLA in healthy donors. Assay used: immunoSEQ multiplex PCR; TCRdb lists only in-frame clones, some missing. In the table there are tens of thousands of clones, 91% of which are singletons. Source material: PBMCs. The receptors here all came from a woman in her thirties in good health and CMV-seronegative. Both conserved end residues are part of each CDR3. D genes are given only for firm matches. Expanded clones get a size class; other rows say once, few or many, or leave the size out.

V,J,size,D,DNA,CDR3
TRBV7-6,TRBJ1-3,NA,NA,TGTGCCAGCAGCTTAGCCGTAGGGGGATACAGTGGAAACACCATATATTTT,CASSLAVGGYSGNTIYF
TRBV6-5,TRBJ1-2,NA,TRBD1,TGTGCCAGCAGTTACCAAGGGACAGATTATGGCTACACCTTC,CASSYQGTDYGYTF
TRBV19,TRBJ1-1,NA,NA,TGTGCCAGTAGTCCTTCGGTGAACACTGAAGCTTTCTTT,CASSPSVNTEAFF
TRBV13,TRBJ2-7,NA,TRBD1,TGTGCCAGCAGCTTAAAACCGACAGGGGGCTACGAGCAGTACTTC,CASSLKPTGGYEQYF
TRBV5-1,TRBJ1-3,once,NA,TGCGCCAGCAGCTTGTTGGGTGGACTGTCCTCTGGAAACACCATATATTTT,CASSLLGGLSSGNTIYF
TRBV2,TRBJ2-1,NA,TRBD2,TGTGCCAGCAGTGACACTCTTAGCGGGAGGGCCGGAGGCAATGAGCAGTTCTTC,CASSDTLSGRAGGNEQFF
TRBV30,TRBJ2-7,NA,NA,TGTGCCTGGAATCGTGGTAGCGGACCTTTGGAGCAGTACTTC,CAWNRGSGPLEQYF
TRBV15,TRBJ1-1,NA,NA,TGTGCCACCAGCCCTGGCCTGAACACTGAAGCTTTCTTT,CATSPGLNTEAFF
TRBV5-4,TRBJ2-3,NA,TRBD1,TGTGCCAGCAGCCAGGGGGTACAGAGCACAGATACGCAGTATTTT,CASSQGVQSTDTQYF
TRBV7-2,TRBJ2-1,NA,TRBD2,TGTGCCAGCAGCTTGACGACGGCTAGCGGGAGATTTTACAATGAGCAGTTCTTC,CASSLTTASGRFYNEQFF
TRBV5-4,TRBJ2-1,NA,NA,TGTGCCAGCAGCGACAGAAACAATGAGCAGTTCTTC,CASSDRNNEQFF
TRBV7-9,TRBJ1-2,NA,TRBD1,TGTGCCAGCAGCTCTGATACAGGGGGAGGCTATGGCTACACCTTC,CASSSDTGGGYGYTF
TRBV5-1,TRBJ2-3,NA,NA,TGCGCCAGCAGCTTCGGGTGGCCTGGTACGGGAGATACGCAGTATTTT,CASSFGWPGTGDTQYF
TRBV7-2,TRBJ2-4,once,NA,TGTGCCAGCAGCTCAGTCGGGGTCCCGAAAAACATTCAGTACTTC,CASSSVGVPKNIQYF
TRBV2,TRBJ2-1,NA,TRBD2,TGTGCCAGCAACTCACTAGCGAACAATGAGCAGTTCTTC,CASNSLANNEQFF
TRBV27,TRBJ2-1,NA,NA,TGTGCCACCCAGGAGCCCGGGACTGCTTACAATGAGCAGTTCTTC,CATQEPGTAYNEQFF
TRBV30,TRBJ2-5,NA,TRBD2,TGTGCCTGGAGTAACCTAGCGGGAGCGGAGACCCAGTACTTC,CAWSNLAGAETQYF
TRBV11-2,TRBJ1-4,NA,TRBD1,TGTGCCAGCAGCTTAGCCCCGGGACAGCTCATTAATGAAAAACTGTTTTTT,CASSLAPGQLINEKLFF
TRBV30,TRBJ1-2,once,NA,TGTGCCTGGAGTGTCAAGGGGGGGAATGATGGCTACACCTTC,CAWSVKGGNDGYTF
TRBV6-1,TRBJ1-5,few,NA,TGTGCCAGCAGTGTTCGACGGGGATACGAGCCCCAGCATTTT,CASSVRRGYEPQHF